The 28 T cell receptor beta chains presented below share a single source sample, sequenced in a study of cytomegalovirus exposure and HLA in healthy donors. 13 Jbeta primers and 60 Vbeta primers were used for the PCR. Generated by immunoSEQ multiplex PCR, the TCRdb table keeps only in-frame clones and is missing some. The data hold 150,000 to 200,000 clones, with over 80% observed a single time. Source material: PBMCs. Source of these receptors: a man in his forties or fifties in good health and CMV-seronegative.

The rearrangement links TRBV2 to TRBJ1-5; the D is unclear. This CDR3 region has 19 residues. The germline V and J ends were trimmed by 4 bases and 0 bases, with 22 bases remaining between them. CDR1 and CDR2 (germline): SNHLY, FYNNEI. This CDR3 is CASSAYQLSQLNSNQPQHF. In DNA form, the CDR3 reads TGTGCCAGCAGTGCGTATCAACTTAGCCAGCTCAATAGCAATCAGCCCCAGCATTTT. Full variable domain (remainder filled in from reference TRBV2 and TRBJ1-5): EPEVTQTPSHQVTQMGQEVILRCVPISNHLYFYWYRQILGQKVEFLVSFYNNEISEKSEIFDDQFSVERPDGSNFTLKIRSTKLEDSAMYFCASSAYQLSQLNSNQPQHFGDGTRLSIL.

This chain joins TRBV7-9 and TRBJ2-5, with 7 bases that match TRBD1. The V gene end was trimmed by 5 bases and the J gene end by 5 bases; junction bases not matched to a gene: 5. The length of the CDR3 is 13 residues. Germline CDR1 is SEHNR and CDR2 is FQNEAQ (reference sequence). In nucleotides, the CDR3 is TGTGCCAGCAGCCGAGGGGGCGTGGAGACCCAGTACTTC. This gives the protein CASSRGGVETQYF.

CDR3: CATSPPSRSGTEAFF. CDR3 DNA sequence: TGTGCCACCAGCCCCCCCTCCCGGTCCGGGACAGAAGCTTTCTTT. The chain uses TRBV15 and TRBJ1-1, with D perhaps TRBD1 (6 bases). V lost 5 bases to trimming and J lost 8 bases, with 21 bases between them. The CDR3 loop spans 15 amino acids. The germline V gene encodes CDR1 LNHNV and CDR2 YYDKDF (reference sequence).

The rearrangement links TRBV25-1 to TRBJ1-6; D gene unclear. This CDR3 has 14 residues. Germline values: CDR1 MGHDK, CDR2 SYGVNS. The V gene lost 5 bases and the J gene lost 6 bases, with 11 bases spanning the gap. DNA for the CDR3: TGTGCCAGCAGTCGGTCCGTTGTTAATTCACCCCTCCACTTT. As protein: CASSRSVVNSPLHF. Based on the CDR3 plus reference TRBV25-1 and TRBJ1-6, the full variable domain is EADIYQTPRYLVIGTGKKITLECSQTMGHDKMYWYQQDPGMELHLIHYSYGVNSTEKGDLSSESTVSRIRTEHFPLTLESARPSHTSQYLCASSRSVVNSPLHFGNGTRLTVT.

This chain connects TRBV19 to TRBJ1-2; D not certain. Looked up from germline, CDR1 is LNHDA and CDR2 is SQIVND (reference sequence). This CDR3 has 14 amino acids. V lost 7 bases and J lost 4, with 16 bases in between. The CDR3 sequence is CASTLGSRGYGYTF. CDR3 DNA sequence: TGTGCCAGTACTTTGGGCAGTCGGGGCTATGGCTACACCTTC.

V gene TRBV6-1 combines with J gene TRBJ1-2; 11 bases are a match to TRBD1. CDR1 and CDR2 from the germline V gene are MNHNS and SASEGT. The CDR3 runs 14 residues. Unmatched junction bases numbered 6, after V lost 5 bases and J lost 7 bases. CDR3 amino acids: CASSLGTGGGGYTF. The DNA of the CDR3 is TGTGCCAGCAGTCTGGGGACAGGGGGAGGTGGCTACACCTTC.

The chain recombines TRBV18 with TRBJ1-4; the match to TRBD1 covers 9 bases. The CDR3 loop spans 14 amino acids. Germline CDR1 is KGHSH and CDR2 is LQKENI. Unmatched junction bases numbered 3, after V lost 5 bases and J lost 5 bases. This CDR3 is CASSGQGTNEKLFF. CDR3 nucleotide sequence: TGTGCCAGCTCAGGACAGGGGACGAATGAAAAACTGTTTTTT.

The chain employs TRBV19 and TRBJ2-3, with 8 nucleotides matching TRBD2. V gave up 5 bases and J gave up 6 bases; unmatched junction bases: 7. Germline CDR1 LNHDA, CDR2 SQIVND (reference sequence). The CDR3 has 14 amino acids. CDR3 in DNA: TGTGCCAGTAGTGTTGGACTAGCATCGGATACGCAGTATTTT. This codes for CASSVGLASDTQYF.

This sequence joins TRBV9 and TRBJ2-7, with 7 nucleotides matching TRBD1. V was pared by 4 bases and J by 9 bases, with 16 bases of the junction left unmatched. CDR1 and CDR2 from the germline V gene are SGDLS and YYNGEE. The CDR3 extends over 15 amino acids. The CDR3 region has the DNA TGTGCCAGCAGCCCTTTTTGGGACAGCTCTACCGGGCAGTACTTC. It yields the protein CASSPFWDSSTGQYF.

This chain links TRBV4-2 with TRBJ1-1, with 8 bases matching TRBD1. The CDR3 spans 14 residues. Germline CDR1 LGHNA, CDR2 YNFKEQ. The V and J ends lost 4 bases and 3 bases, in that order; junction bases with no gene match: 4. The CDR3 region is CASSRTGTDTEAFF. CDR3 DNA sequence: TGTGCCAGCAGCCGGACAGGGACGGACACTGAAGCTTTCTTT.

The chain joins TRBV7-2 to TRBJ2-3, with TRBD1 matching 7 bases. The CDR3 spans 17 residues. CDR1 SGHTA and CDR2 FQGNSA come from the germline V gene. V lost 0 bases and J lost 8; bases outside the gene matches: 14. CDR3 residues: CASSLAPRLLKGATQYF. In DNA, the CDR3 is TGTGCCAGCAGCTTAGCCCCAAGACTTCTAAAGGGGGCTACGCAGTATTTT.

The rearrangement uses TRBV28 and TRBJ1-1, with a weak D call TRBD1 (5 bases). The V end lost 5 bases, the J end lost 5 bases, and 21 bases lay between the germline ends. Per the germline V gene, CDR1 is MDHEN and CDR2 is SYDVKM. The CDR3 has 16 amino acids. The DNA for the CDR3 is TGTGCCAGCAGTGCCCCGGAGGGGCTGGGTAGGACTGAAGCTTTCTTT. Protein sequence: CASSAPEGLGRTEAFF.

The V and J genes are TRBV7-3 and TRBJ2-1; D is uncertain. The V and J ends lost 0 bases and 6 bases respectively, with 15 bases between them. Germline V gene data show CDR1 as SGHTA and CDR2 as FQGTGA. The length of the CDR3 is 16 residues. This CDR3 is CASSLTPPGFPNEQFF. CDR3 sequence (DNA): TGTGCCAGCAGCTTAACCCCTCCTGGCTTCCCCAATGAGCAGTTCTTC.

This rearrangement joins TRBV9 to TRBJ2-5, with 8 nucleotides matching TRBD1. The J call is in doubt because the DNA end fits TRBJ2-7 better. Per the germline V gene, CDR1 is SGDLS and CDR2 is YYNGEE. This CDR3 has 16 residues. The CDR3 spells CASSVGQGISSYEQYF. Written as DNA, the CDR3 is TGTGCCAGCAGCGTTGGACAGGGCATAAGCTCCTACGAGCAGTACTTC.

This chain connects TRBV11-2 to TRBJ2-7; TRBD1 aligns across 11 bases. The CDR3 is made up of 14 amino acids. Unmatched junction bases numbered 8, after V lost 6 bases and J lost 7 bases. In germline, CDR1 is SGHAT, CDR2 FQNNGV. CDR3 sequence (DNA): TGTGCCAGCAGTTACGGGACAGGGGGTGGGGAGCAGTACTTC. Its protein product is CASSYGTGGGEQYF.

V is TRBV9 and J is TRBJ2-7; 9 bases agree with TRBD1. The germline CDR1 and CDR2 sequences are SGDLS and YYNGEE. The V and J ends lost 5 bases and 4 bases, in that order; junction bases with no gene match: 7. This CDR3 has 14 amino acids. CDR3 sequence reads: CASSPMGQGYEQYF. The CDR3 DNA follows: TGTGCCAGCAGTCCTATGGGACAGGGATACGAGCAGTACTTC.

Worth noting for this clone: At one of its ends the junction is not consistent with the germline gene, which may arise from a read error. The CDR3 bases are TGTTCCAGCAGCTTGACAGGGTTGGAAGCTTTCTTT. Its translation: CSSSLTGLEAFF. The chain uses TRBV7-9 and TRBJ1-1; 7 nucleotides line up with TRBD1. Germline lookup yields CDR1 SEHNR and CDR2 FQNEAQ (reference sequence). The CDR3 consists of 12 residues.

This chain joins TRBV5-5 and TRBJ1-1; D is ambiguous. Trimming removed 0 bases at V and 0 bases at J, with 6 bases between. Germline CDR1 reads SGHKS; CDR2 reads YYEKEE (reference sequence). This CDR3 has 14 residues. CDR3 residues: CASSLVQVNTEAFF. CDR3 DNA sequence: TGTGCCAGCAGCTTGGTGCAGGTGAACACTGAAGCTTTCTTT.

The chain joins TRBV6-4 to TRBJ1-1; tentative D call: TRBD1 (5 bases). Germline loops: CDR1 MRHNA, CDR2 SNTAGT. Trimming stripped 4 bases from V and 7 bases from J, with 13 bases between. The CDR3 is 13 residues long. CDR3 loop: CASSATGRGEAFF. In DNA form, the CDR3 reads TGTGCCAGCAGTGCCACAGGTAGGGGTGAAGCTTTCTTT.

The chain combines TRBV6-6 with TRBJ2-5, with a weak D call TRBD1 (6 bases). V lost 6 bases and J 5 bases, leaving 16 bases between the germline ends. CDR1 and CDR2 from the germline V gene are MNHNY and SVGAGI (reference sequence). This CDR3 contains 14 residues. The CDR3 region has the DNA TGTGCCAGCAGCCGACAGGTCACGCGGGAGACCCAGTACTTC. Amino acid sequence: CASSRQVTRETQYF.

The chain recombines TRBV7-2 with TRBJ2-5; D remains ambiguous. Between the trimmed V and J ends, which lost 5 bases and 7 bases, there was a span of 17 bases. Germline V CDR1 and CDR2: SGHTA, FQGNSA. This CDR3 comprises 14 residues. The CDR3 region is CASSARSLSGTQYF. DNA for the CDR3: TGTGCCAGCAGCGCCCGATCCCTTTCGGGGACCCAGTACTTC.

The CDR3 DNA follows: TGTGCCAGCACGCATCCTGGCAGGGGTCAAAGTTTCTTT. This codes for CASTHPGRGQSFF. The V and J genes are TRBV7-2 and TRBJ1-1; possibly TRBD1 for D (6 bases). Germline loops: CDR1 SGHTA, CDR2 FQGNSA. V was shortened by 7 bases and J by 13 bases, with 22 bases between the two germline ends. The CDR3 runs to 13 residues.

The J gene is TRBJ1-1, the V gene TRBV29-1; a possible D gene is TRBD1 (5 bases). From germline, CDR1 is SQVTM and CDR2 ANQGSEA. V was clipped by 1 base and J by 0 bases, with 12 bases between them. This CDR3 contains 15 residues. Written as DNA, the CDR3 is TGCAGCGTTGAAGGTGGGGAGGGGTTGAACACTGAAGCTTTCTTT. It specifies CSVEGGEGLNTEAFF.

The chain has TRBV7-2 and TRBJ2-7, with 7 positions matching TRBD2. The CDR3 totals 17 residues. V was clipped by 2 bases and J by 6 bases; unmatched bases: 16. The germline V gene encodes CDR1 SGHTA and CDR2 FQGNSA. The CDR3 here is CASSLILPAGRSGEQYF. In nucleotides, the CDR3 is TGTGCCAGCAGCTTAATCCTCCCAGCGGGACGATCGGGCGAGCAGTACTTC.

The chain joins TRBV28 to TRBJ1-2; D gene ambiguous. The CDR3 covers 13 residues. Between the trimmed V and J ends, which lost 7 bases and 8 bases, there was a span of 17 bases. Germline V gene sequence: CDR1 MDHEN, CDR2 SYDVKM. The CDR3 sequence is CASTPRRTRGYTF. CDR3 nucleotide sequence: TGTGCCAGCACTCCCCGAAGGACTCGAGGCTACACCTTC.

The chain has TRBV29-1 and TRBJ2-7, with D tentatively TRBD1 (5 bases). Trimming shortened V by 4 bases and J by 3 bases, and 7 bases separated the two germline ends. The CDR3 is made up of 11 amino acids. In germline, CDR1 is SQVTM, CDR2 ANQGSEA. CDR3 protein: CSVGTGYEQYF. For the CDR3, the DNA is TGCAGCGTTGGCACAGGCTACGAGCAGTACTTC.

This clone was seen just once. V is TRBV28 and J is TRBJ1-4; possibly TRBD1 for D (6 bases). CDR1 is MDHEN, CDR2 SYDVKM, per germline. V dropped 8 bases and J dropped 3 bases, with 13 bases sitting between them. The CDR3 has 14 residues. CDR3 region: CASLQGGANEKLFF. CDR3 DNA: TGTGCCAGCCTACAGGGTGGGGCTAATGAAAAACTGTTTTTT.

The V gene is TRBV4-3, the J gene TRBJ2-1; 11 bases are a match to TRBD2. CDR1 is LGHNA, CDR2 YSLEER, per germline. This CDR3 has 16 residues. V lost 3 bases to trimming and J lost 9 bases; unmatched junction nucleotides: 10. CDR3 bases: TGCGCCAGCAGCCATGGGTCTGTAGCGGGGGGGAGTGAGCAGTTCTTC. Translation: CASSHGSVAGGSEQFF.